Below are 26 T cell receptor beta chains sequenced from a single sample in a study of blood T cell repertoires in COVID-19. Only in-frame clones appear in the TCRdb table, and some are missing; sequencing was by immunoSEQ multiplex PCR. The table has 200,000 to 250,000 clones, roughly 86% seen once. The specimen sequenced was peripheral blood. Receptor source: a woman aged 25 to 39 who had recovered from COVID-19.

CDR3 coding DNA: TGTGCCATCAGTGACCACGTCCCGGGACAGGAATCCTATGGCTACACCTTC. Amino acids: CAISDHVPGQESYGYTF. The genes are TRBV10-3 and TRBJ1-2; 8 bases fit TRBD1. This CDR3 is built from 17 residues. With 3 bases clipped from V and 4 bases from J, the junction kept 13 bases outside the gene matches. The germline V gene encodes CDR1 ENHRY and CDR2 SYGVKD.

The gene calls are TRBV2 and TRBJ2-7; possibly TRBD2 for D (6 bases). The CDR3 spans 14 residues. V was cut by 8 bases and J by 3 bases, with 17 bases left in between. CDR1 is SNHLY and CDR2 is FYNNEI in the germline V gene. The CDR3 region is CASVGLLSDYEQYF. As DNA, the CDR3 is TGTGCCAGCGTGGGACTTCTAAGTGACTACGAGCAGTACTTC.

This chain connects TRBV19 to TRBJ1-5, with D unclear. This CDR3 has 12 residues. V dropped 3 bases and J dropped 9 bases, with 9 bases sitting between them. Looked up from germline, CDR1 is LNHDA and CDR2 is SQIVND (reference sequence). The DNA for the CDR3 is TGTGCCAGTAGTATTGCCCGGGGGCCCCAGCATTTT. It codes for CASSIARGPQHF.

This chain joins TRBV18 and TRBJ2-3, with 7 bases fitting TRBD2. Trimming took 3 bases from V and 4 from J; bases not matched to a gene: 7. In germline, CDR1 is KGHSH, CDR2 LQKENI. The CDR3 totals 15 residues. The CDR3 coding sequence is TGTGCCAGCTCACCTGCGGCAGGGAGGGCAGATACGCAGTATTTT. Protein sequence: CASSPAAGRADTQYF.

V gene TRBV7-9 combines with J gene TRBJ2-7; 9 bases are a match to TRBD2. The CDR3 is 19 amino acids. J lost 0 bases, V lost 5 bases, and 17 bases had no gene match. Germline CDR1 reads SEHNR; CDR2 reads FQNEAQ (reference sequence). CDR3 bases: TGTGCCAGCAGCCTCCCGAGGGCTAGCGGGGTAAGGAGCTCCTACGAGCAGTACTTC. This codes for CASSLPRASGVRSSYEQYF.

The genes are TRBV6-5 and TRBJ2-1; 8 nucleotides align to TRBD2. Germline V CDR1 and CDR2: MNHEY, SVGAGI. Trimming cost V 5 bases and J 8 bases; bases outside gene matches: 11. This CDR3 comprises 15 residues. The CDR3 sequence: CASSRPSGGSDEQFF. As DNA, the CDR3 is TGTGCCAGCAGTCGCCCGAGCGGGGGATCGGATGAGCAGTTCTTC.

V is TRBV5-1 and J is TRBJ2-1; TRBD1 matches 7 bases. This CDR3 is built from 15 residues. CDR1 and CDR2 from the germline V gene are SGHRS and YFSETQ. With V trimmed by 2 bases and J by 2 bases, 4 bases remained unmatched. The CDR3: CASSFPDRPYNEQFF. The CDR3 DNA is TGCGCCAGCAGCTTCCCGGACAGGCCCTACAATGAGCAGTTCTTC. The full variable domain, completed using reference TRBV5-1 and TRBJ2-1, is KAGVTQTPRYLIKTRGQQVTLSCSPISGHRSVSWYQQTPGQGLQFLFEYFSETQRNKGNFPGRFSGRQFSNSRSEMNVSTLELGDSALYLCASSFPDRPYNEQFFGPGTRLTVL.

The rearrangement joins TRBV6-5 to TRBJ1-5; D is undetermined. The germline V gene has CDR1 MNHEY and CDR2 SVGAGI. V was cut by 6 bases and J by 0 bases, with 12 bases left in between. This CDR3 has 15 amino acids. CDR3 sequence reads: CASRRVPLSNQPQHF. CDR3 coding DNA: TGTGCCAGCAGGCGGGTTCCTCTTAGCAATCAGCCCCAGCATTTT.

The chain couples TRBV2 to TRBJ2-3; unclear D gene. The CDR3 extends over 14 amino acids. Germline V lookup: CDR1 SNHLY, CDR2 FYNNEI. Trimming cost V 2 bases and J 0 bases, with 6 bases left between them. DNA of the CDR3: TGTGCCAGCAGTGAATATAGAAGCACAGATACGCAGTATTTT. Residues: CASSEYRSTDTQYF. The variable domain in full, with the rest retrieved from reference TRBV2 and TRBJ2-3, is EPEVTQTPSHQVTQMGQEVILRCVPISNHLYFYWYRQILGQKVEFLVSFYNNEISEKSEIFDDQFSVERPDGSNFTLKIRSTKLEDSAMYFCASSEYRSTDTQYFGPGTRLTVL.

This clone was found once. The CDR3 nucleotides are TGTGCCAGCAGGGGTAGCGGGGGGACCTACGAGCAGTACTTC. The encoded protein is CASRGSGGTYEQYF. The rearrangement uses TRBV2 and TRBJ2-7, with 10 bases that match TRBD2. The junction had 4 bases not matched to a gene; V was cut back by 6 bases and J by 2 bases. The CDR3 covers 14 residues. CDR1 SNHLY and CDR2 FYNNEI come from the germline V gene.

The chain uses TRBV6-5 and TRBJ2-3, with D uncertain. Germline values: CDR1 MNHEY, CDR2 SVGAGI. The CDR3 contains 16 residues. Trimming removed 0 bases at V and 0 bases at J, with 10 bases between. CDR3 DNA sequence: TGTGCCAGCAGTTACTCTTTGGCCACCAGCACAGATACGCAGTATTTT. Translating gives CASSYSLATSTDTQYF.

The rearrangement uses TRBV29-1 and TRBJ2-5; 13 bases fit TRBD2. Trimming at V came to 5 bases and at J to 4 bases, leaving 10 bases not matched to a gene. The CDR3 has 16 residues. CDR1 SQVTM and CDR2 ANQGSEA come from the germline V gene. This CDR3 is CSVLGATSGGRETQYF. For the CDR3, the DNA is TGCAGCGTTTTAGGGGCGACTAGCGGGGGGCGAGAGACCCAGTACTTC.

CDR3 protein: CASSLGPGEQYF. As DNA, the CDR3 is TGTGCCAGCAGCTTGGGACCCGGGGAGCAGTACTTC. The chain joins TRBV5-6 to TRBJ2-7; D gene uncertain. V was clipped by 0 bases and J by 7 bases, with 8 bases between them. This CDR3 region has 12 residues. Germline loops: CDR1 SGHDT, CDR2 YYEEEE.

This chain uses TRBV11-3 with TRBJ2-1, with 11 bases aligning to TRBD1. In germline, CDR1 is SGHNT, CDR2 YENEEA. The CDR3 spans 15 residues. With V trimmed by 3 bases and J by 7 bases, 5 bases remained unmatched. The CDR3 nucleotides read TGTGCCAGCAGCTTGGGGGACAGGGGGAAAAATGAGCAGTTCTTC. Amino acids: CASSLGDRGKNEQFF.

The chain links TRBV9 to TRBJ1-2; D perhaps matches TRBD1 (5 bases). CDR3 length: 15 amino acids. The germline V gene encodes CDR1 SGDLS and CDR2 YYNGEE. V dropped 0 bases and J dropped 4 bases, with 13 bases sitting between them. CDR3 sequence (DNA): TGTGCCAGCAGCGTAGCTACCGGGGGGGGCTATGGCTACACCTTC. This encodes CASSVATGGGYGYTF.

V is TRBV18 and J is TRBJ1-6; D is ambiguous. The germline V gene encodes CDR1 KGHSH and CDR2 LQKENI. The V end lost 1 base, the J end lost 9 bases, and 19 bases lay between the germline ends. CDR3 size: 17 residues. In DNA, the CDR3 is TGTGCCAGCTCACCACTTTCCCTTGGAGTGGATGGTTCACCCCTCCACTTT. Its translation is CASSPLSLGVDGSPLHF.

The CDR3 coding sequence is TGTGCCAGCAGAAGAGCAGGGGAGACCCAGTACTTC. Translating gives CASRRAGETQYF. The chain joins TRBV12-3 or TRBV12-4 to TRBJ2-5; perhaps TRBD1 as D (5 bases). Trimming pared 6 bases from V and 5 bases from J, leaving 10 bases between. The CDR3 runs 12 residues.

Remarks on this clone: It is unclear where the CDR3 begins or ends on the DNA, so no DNA is shown, and the CDR3 is as TCRdb lists it. This rearrangement joins TRBV12-3 or TRBV12-4 to TRBJ1-1; the D segment call TRBD1 is taken from the table without a DNA check. With termini counted, the CDR3 has 11 amino acids. The chain's CDR3 is CASSFGQGTFF.

The chain combines TRBV9 with TRBJ2-3; TRBD2 matches at 8 bases. Germline CDR1 is SGDLS and CDR2 is YYNGEE. V trimming: 0 bases; J trimming: 1 base; junction bases outside the gene matches: 7. The CDR3 is made up of 17 amino acids. The CDR3 nucleotides read TGTGCCAGCAGCGTAGACGGCGGGGGGACTGGCACAGATACGCAGTATTTT. It specifies CASSVDGGGTGTDTQYF. The full variable domain, its missing parts supplied by reference TRBV9 and TRBJ2-3, is DSGVTQTPKHLITATGQRVTLRCSPRSGDLSVYWYQQSLDQGLQFLIQYYNGEERAKGNILERFSAQQFPDLHSELNLSSLELGDSALYFCASSVDGGGTGTDTQYFGPGTRLTVL.

J is TRBJ2-7 and V is TRBV3-1 (or the pseudogene TRBV3-2), with D unresolved. Germline V gene lookup returns CDR1 LGHDT and CDR2 YNNKEL (reference sequence). With 1 base removed from V and 6 bases from J, the gap between germline ends came to 10 bases. There are 13 residues in the CDR3. The CDR3 sequence is CASSQGRFGEQYF. As DNA, the CDR3 is TGTGCCAGCAGCCAAGGTCGGTTTGGCGAGCAGTACTTC.

The CDR3 sequence is CASSPASWEQYF. The CDR3 coding sequence is TGTGCCAGCTCACCAGCTAGCTGGGAGCAGTACTTC. The chain employs TRBV18 and TRBJ2-7; perhaps TRBD2 as D (5 bases). Trimming took 2 bases from V and 7 from J, leaving 9 bases between them. CDR3 length: 12 amino acids. CDR1 and CDR2 (germline): KGHSH, LQKENI.

This chain uses TRBV7-9 with TRBJ1-2, with 7 bases aligning to TRBD1. V gave up 5 bases and J gave up 8 bases; unmatched junction bases: 11. CDR1 and CDR2 from the germline V gene are SEHNR and FQNEAQ (reference sequence). This CDR3 has 14 residues. CDR3 sequence: CASSPPSGTAGYTF. CDR3 DNA sequence: TGTGCCAGCAGCCCACCATCCGGGACAGCGGGCTACACCTTC.

The chain is built from TRBV3-1 (or the pseudogene TRBV3-2) and TRBJ2-3; 9 bases fit TRBD2. The CDR3 is 16 amino acids. The V gene's germline CDR1 is LGHDT and CDR2 YNNKEL (reference sequence). With V trimmed by 1 base and J by 8 bases, 10 bases remained unmatched. CDR3 loop: CASSQGGRGGRGTQYF. The CDR3 nucleotides are TGTGCCAGCAGCCAAGGAGGGCGGGGGGGCCGCGGTACGCAGTATTTT.

The chain uses TRBV6-2 or TRBV6-3 and TRBJ2-1; tentative D call: TRBD1 (6 bases). This CDR3 is built from 17 residues. V was clipped by 2 bases and J by 3 bases, with 17 bases between them. Germline-derived CDR1 and CDR2 are MNHEY and SVGEGT. The DNA for the CDR3 is TGTGCCAGCAGTTACCCCGAACAGGGTCGGGGCTACAATGAGCAGTTCTTC. Protein product: CASSYPEQGRGYNEQFF.

The CDR3 nucleotides are TGTGCCAGTAGTATCGGCGGGGGGGCCGGGGATACGCAGTATTTT. Translation gives CASSIGGGAGDTQYF. The chain combines TRBV19 with TRBJ2-3, with 9 nucleotides matching TRBD2. Germline-derived CDR1 and CDR2 are LNHDA and SQIVND (reference sequence). V was clipped by 3 bases and J by 6 bases; unmatched bases: 7. The CDR3 has 15 residues.

J is TRBJ1-2 and V is TRBV5-1, with 7 nucleotides matching TRBD1. Trimming took 2 bases from V and 5 from J; bases not matched to a gene: 3. The CDR3 sequence is 13 residues long. CDR1 is SGHRS, CDR2 YFSETQ, per germline. The CDR3 nucleotides read TGCGCCAGCAGCTTTGCCAGGGGGTATGGCTACACCTTC. Translated: CASSFARGYGYTF.